These 18 T cell receptor beta chains were all obtained from the same sample, sequenced in a study of cytomegalovirus exposure and HLA in healthy donors. Primers: 60 Vbeta forward and 13 Jbeta reverse. Data came from immunoSEQ multiplex PCR; TCRdb stores just in-frame clones and leaves some out. The sample has roughly 100,000 clones, nearly 15% seen once. The sample consisted of PBMCs. The receptors were sampled from a female donor in good health and CMV-seronegative.

This clone was detected a few times. The gene calls are TRBV5-8 and TRBJ1-4, with D perhaps matching TRBD1 (6 bases). Trimming cost V 3 bases and J 7 bases, with 16 bases left between them. Looked up from germline, CDR1 is SGHTS and CDR2 is YDEGEE. The CDR3 has 15 amino acids. CDR3 protein: CASSSRWGGLEKLFF. The CDR3 DNA follows: TGTGCCAGCAGCTCTCGATGGGGGGGGCTTGAAAAACTGTTTTTT.

This rearrangement joins TRBV4-1 to TRBJ2-7, with 8 bases aligning to TRBD1. CDR1 and CDR2 from the germline V gene are MGHRA and YSYEKL. V was pared by 5 bases and J by 5 bases, with 11 bases of the junction left unmatched. The CDR3 has 15 amino acids. The CDR3 sequence: CASSSDDRGPDEQYF. CDR3 nucleotides: TGCGCCAGCAGCTCCGACGACAGGGGTCCGGACGAGCAGTACTTC.

The rearrangement links TRBV27 to TRBJ1-5; 7 bases match TRBD1. J lost 2 bases, V lost 5 bases, and 12 bases had no gene match. From germline, CDR1 is MNHEY and CDR2 SMNVEV (reference sequence). The length of the CDR3 is 17 residues. CDR3 in amino acids: CASSSNSGQTRNQPQHF. In DNA form, the CDR3 reads TGTGCCAGCAGTAGTAATTCGGGACAGACTCGCAATCAGCCCCAGCATTTT.

The chain carries TRBV6-1 and TRBJ1-1, with D possibly TRBD1 on 5 matching bases. Trimming cost V 10 bases and J 0 bases, with 18 bases left between them. CDR1 and CDR2 (germline): MNHNS, SASEGT. The CDR3 runs to 15 residues. CDR3 loop: CATQKIGAMNTEAFF. As DNA, the CDR3 is TGTGCCACCCAGAAGATAGGGGCGATGAACACTGAAGCTTTCTTT.

This clone came up a few times. This chain connects TRBV7-2 to TRBJ1-2, with no clear D. CDR3 length: 14 residues. The germline V gene encodes CDR1 SGHTA and CDR2 FQGNSA. V lost 3 bases to trimming and J lost 4 bases, with 12 bases between them. The CDR3 bases are TGTGCCAGCAGCTTTGGTTACAGAATCTATGGCTACACCTTC. It translates to CASSFGYRIYGYTF.

This chain uses TRBV5-4 with TRBJ2-5, with unresolved D. The germline V and J ends were trimmed by 4 bases and 1 base, with 2 bases remaining between them. Looked up from germline, CDR1 is SGHNT and CDR2 is YYREEE (reference sequence). This CDR3 is 11 amino acids long. This CDR3 reads CASSLQETQYF. CDR3 in DNA: TGTGCCAGCAGCCTCCAAGAGACCCAGTACTTC.

This clone showed up just once. The J gene is TRBJ1-3, the V gene TRBV28; D not certain. Trimming removed 3 bases at V and 5 bases at J, with 14 bases between. The V gene's germline CDR1 is MDHEN and CDR2 SYDVKM. The CDR3 sequence is 15 residues long. The CDR3 is CASSFPPSQRNTIYF. Here the CDR3 DNA reads TGTGCCAGCAGTTTTCCCCCCTCACAACGAAACACCATATATTTT.

This clone was detected only a few times. The gene calls are TRBV6-6 and TRBJ2-1; 8 nucleotides agree with TRBD2. CDR3 size: 14 residues. CDR1 is MNHNY, CDR2 SVGAGI, per germline (reference sequence). V lost 6 bases to trimming and J lost 1 base; unmatched junction nucleotides: 2. Here the CDR3 DNA reads TGTGCCAGCAGAGCGGGGGAATCCTACAATGAGCAGTTCTTC. Translated, it gives CASRAGESYNEQFF.

This clone was picked up a small number of times. The chain joins TRBV5-1 to TRBJ2-5; 9 positions match TRBD1. Per the germline V gene, CDR1 is SGHRS and CDR2 is YFSETQ. J gave up 1 base and V 4 bases, and 5 bases lay outside the gene matches. There are 15 residues in the CDR3. Here the CDR3 DNA reads TGCGCCAGCAGCCTGGACAGGGGAATCCAAGAGACCCAGTACTTC. Encoded protein: CASSLDRGIQETQYF.

This clone was picked up a small number of times. The J gene is TRBJ1-2, the V gene TRBV9; tentatively, D is TRBD1 (6 bases). V was pared by 5 bases and J by 4 bases, with 12 bases between. CDR1 is SGDLS and CDR2 is YYNGEE in the germline V gene. The CDR3 has 13 residues. The CDR3 region is CASRADSIYGYTF. Written as DNA, the CDR3 is TGTGCCAGCAGAGCGGACAGCATCTATGGCTACACCTTC.

The chain is built from TRBV29-1 and TRBJ2-3; weak D call: TRBD1 (6 bases). The ends were cut back, 6 bases at V and 3 bases at J, with 19 bases in the middle. This CDR3 is 15 amino acids long. CDR1 SQVTM and CDR2 ANQGSEA come from the germline V gene. The CDR3 region has the DNA TGCAGCGTGTCCTCAGGGGTGTCGGGAACAGATACGCAGTATTTT. This codes for CSVSSGVSGTDTQYF.

V is TRBV9 and J is TRBJ1-2; no reliable D call. The length of the CDR3 is 15 residues. V was pared by 1 base and J by 5 bases, with 15 bases between. Germline loops: CDR1 SGDLS, CDR2 YYNGEE. The CDR3: CASSVSDRLGYGYTF. Written as DNA, the CDR3 is TGTGCCAGCAGCGTATCGGATAGACTTGGGTATGGCTACACCTTC.

This clone was seen only a few times. The V and J genes are TRBV30 and TRBJ1-6; 10 bases line up with TRBD1. With 4 bases clipped from V and 7 bases from J, the junction kept 1 base outside the gene matches. The CDR3 loop spans 13 amino acids. Germline CDR1 GTSNPN, CDR2 SVGIG (reference sequence). Written as DNA, the CDR3 is TGTGCCTGGACGGGACAGGGGAATTCACCCCTCCACTTT. It is translated as CAWTGQGNSPLHF.

The gene calls are TRBV15 and TRBJ2-7; the D is unclear. The CDR3 runs to 14 residues. With 0 bases removed from V and 1 base from J, the gap between germline ends came to 7 bases. Germline CDR1 reads LNHNV; CDR2 reads YYDKDF (reference sequence). CDR3 nucleotides: TGTGCCACCAGCAGAGATCTGCAGTCCTACGAGCAGTACTTC. This encodes CATSRDLQSYEQYF.

This clone has more than one count but fewer than ten. The V and J genes are TRBV5-4 and TRBJ2-1, with TRBD2 matching over 7 bases. The CDR3 runs 17 residues. Germline lookup yields CDR1 SGHNT and CDR2 YYREEE (reference sequence). V lost 0 bases, J lost 0 bases, and 6 bases stayed unmatched. CDR3 sequence reads: CASSLGGRESSYNEQFF. CDR3 nucleotide sequence: TGTGCCAGCAGCTTGGGAGGGAGGGAAAGCTCCTACAATGAGCAGTTCTTC.

This clone showed up just a few times. The gene calls are TRBV27 and TRBJ2-5, with D uncertain. This CDR3 is built from 13 residues. The V gene's germline CDR1 is MNHEY and CDR2 SMNVEV (reference sequence). V lost 5 bases to trimming and J lost 1 base, with 8 bases between them. The CDR3, as DNA: TGTGCCAGCAGTGTCAGATCCCAAGAGACCCAGTACTTC. It translates to CASSVRSQETQYF.

This clone was seen a handful of times. The chain uses TRBV12-5 and TRBJ2-5; weak D call: TRBD1 (7 bases). This CDR3 has 16 amino acids. Trimming took 1 base from V and 5 from J, leaving 17 bases between them. Germline V CDR1 and CDR2: LGHNT, FRNRAP. In DNA form, the CDR3 reads TGTGCTAGTGGTTTGGAAATTACAGGGGCGGGGGAGACCCAGTACTTC. It translates to CASGLEITGAGETQYF.

This clone was picked up a small number of times. This chain links TRBV6-5 with TRBJ1-4; 9 bases map to TRBD1. V was pared by 7 bases and J by 7 bases, with 10 bases of the junction left unmatched. Germline V gene lookup returns CDR1 MNHEY and CDR2 SVGAGI. The CDR3 sequence is 15 residues long. The CDR3 DNA reads TGTGCCAGCACCACAACCGGGACAGGGTTTGAAAAACTGTTTTTT. This gives the protein CASTTTGTGFEKLFF.